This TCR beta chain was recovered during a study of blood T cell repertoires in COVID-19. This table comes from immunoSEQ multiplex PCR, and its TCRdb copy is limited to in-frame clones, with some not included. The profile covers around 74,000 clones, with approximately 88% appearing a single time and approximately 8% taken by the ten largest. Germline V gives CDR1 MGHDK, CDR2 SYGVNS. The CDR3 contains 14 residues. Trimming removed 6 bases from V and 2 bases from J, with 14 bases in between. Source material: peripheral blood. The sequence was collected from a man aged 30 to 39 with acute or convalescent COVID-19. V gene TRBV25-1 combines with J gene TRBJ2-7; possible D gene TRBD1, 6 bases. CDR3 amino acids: CASSPRGTTYEQYF. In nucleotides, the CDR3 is TGTGCCAGCAGCCCGAGGGGGACCACCTACGAGCAGTACTTC.